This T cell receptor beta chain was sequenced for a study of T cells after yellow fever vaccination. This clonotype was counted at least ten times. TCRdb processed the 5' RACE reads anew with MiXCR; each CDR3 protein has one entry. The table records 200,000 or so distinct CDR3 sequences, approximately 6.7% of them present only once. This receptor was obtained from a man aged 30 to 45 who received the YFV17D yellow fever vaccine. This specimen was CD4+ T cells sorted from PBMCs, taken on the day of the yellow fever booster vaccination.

CDR3 DNA: TGTGCCAGCAGTTACGGGGGAGGCTTAGATACGCAGTATTTT. Amino acids: CASSYGGGLDTQYF. This chain links TRBV6-5 with TRBJ2-3, with D possibly being TRBD2 (6 bases). The CDR3 loop spans 14 amino acids. Trimming removed 2 bases at V and 5 bases at J, with 11 bases between. Per germline, CDR1 MNHEY and CDR2 SVGAGI.